A selection of T cell receptor beta chains follows, all from one sample in a study of blood T cell repertoires in COVID-19. The data were produced by immunoSEQ multiplex PCR, yet TCRdb's version contains in-frame clones alone and is incomplete. The data contain some 380,000 clones, around 87% of them singletons. The sequenced sample was PBMCs or T cells enriched from blood (not recorded which). The receptors shown here come from a man aged 25-40 years who had recovered from COVID-19. Each CDR3 is given with its conserved first and last residue. The order of the fields is clone size, V gene, CDR3 length, D gene, J gene, CDR3 protein, CDR3 DNA. A D gene is named only where the DNA matches it firmly. The size of a clone is reported for some rows only, either as once, few or many, or as a class for expanded clones.

size: NA; V: TRBV30; length: 17; D: TRBD1; J: TRBJ2-2; CDR3: CAWSVLQGALNTGELFF; DNA: TGTGCCTGGAGTGTACTCCAGGGGGCGCTGAACACCGGGGAGCTGTTTTTT
size: NA; V: TRBV30; length: 16; D: NA; J: TRBJ1-5; CDR3: CAWSAPEGEEGQPQHF; DNA: TGTGCCTGGAGTGCCCCAGAGGGGGAAGAGGGACAGCCCCAGCATTTT
size: NA; V: TRBV4-1; length: 14; D: NA; J: TRBJ1-1; CDR3: CASSQVGGGIEAFF; DNA: TGCGCCAGCAGCCAAGTAGGGGGAGGGATTGAAGCTTTCTTT
size: NA; V: TRBV6-4; length: 13; D: TRBD1; J: TRBJ1-6; CDR3: CASRLQGASPLHF; DNA: TGTGCCAGCAGGTTACAGGGGGCTTCACCCCTCCACTTT
size: NA; V: TRBV7-8; length: 14; D: NA; J: TRBJ1-5; CDR3: CASSPRTGVPPQHF; DNA: TGTGCCAGCAGCCCCCGGACCGGGGTACCTCCCCAGCATTTT
size: NA; V: TRBV27; length: 16; D: TRBD1; J: TRBJ1-2; CDR3: CASSSLPRQGNYGYTF; DNA: TGTGCCAGCAGTTCCCTTCCTAGACAGGGAAACTATGGCTACACCTTC
size: many; V: TRBV6-5; length: 13; D: TRBD1; J: TRBJ2-7; CDR3: CATTGTGLYEQYF; DNA: TGTGCCACCACCGGGACAGGGCTATACGAGCAGTACTTC
size: NA; V: TRBV9; length: 18; D: NA; J: TRBJ2-6; CDR3: CASSAAGGLDSGANVLTF; DNA: TGTGCCAGCAGCGCCGCCGGCGGATTAGACTCTGGGGCCAACGTCCTGACTTTC
size: NA; V: TRBV2; length: 15; D: NA; J: TRBJ2-5; CDR3: CASTRQGGTQETQYF; DNA: TGTGCCAGCACCAGACAGGGAGGAACACAAGAGACCCAGTACTTC
size: NA; V: TRBV13; length: 13; D: NA; J: TRBJ2-7; CDR3: CASSLRGGYEQYF; DNA: TGTGCCAGCAGCCTCCGGGGTGGGTACGAGCAGTACTTC
size: NA; V: TRBV30; length: 13; D: NA; J: TRBJ2-7; CDR3: CAWSVPYKSEQYF; DNA: TGTGCCTGGAGTGTACCCTATAAGTCCGAGCAGTACTTC
size: once; V: TRBV15; length: 15; D: NA; J: TRBJ2-3; CDR3: CATTQSLSGTDTQYF; DNA: TGTGCCACCACACAATCCCTTAGCGGCACAGATACGCAGTATTTT
size: NA; V: TRBV11-2; length: 17; D: TRBD2; J: TRBJ2-3; CDR3: CASSLLLAGASTDTQYF; DNA: TGTGCCAGCAGCTTATTACTAGCGGGGGCTAGCACAGATACGCAGTATTTT
size: NA; V: TRBV30; length: 11; D: NA; J: TRBJ2-7; CDR3: CAWGRGYEQYF; DNA: TGTGCCTGGGGACGGGGCTACGAGCAGTACTTC
size: NA; V: TRBV19; length: 13; D: NA; J: TRBJ2-7; CDR3: CASSIGRNYEQYF; DNA: TGTGCCAGTAGTATAGGGAGGAACTACGAGCAGTACTTC
size: NA; V: TRBV5-1; length: 14; D: TRBD1; J: TRBJ1-3; CDR3: CASSTTGGRNTIYF; DNA: TGCGCCAGCAGCACGACAGGGGGCCGAAACACCATATATTTT
size: NA; V: TRBV30; length: 15; D: NA; J: TRBJ1-4; CDR3: CAWSVPGRESEKLFF; DNA: TGTGCCTGGAGTGTACCAGGGCGGGAATCTGAAAAACTGTTTTTT
size: NA; V: TRBV3-1/TRBV3-2; length: 16; D: TRBD1; J: TRBJ2-7; CDR3: CASSKKPGQGVYEQYF; DNA: TGTGCCAGCAGCAAAAAGCCGGGACAGGGGGTCTACGAGCAGTACTTC
size: NA; V: TRBV7-9; length: 14; D: NA; J: TRBJ1-1; CDR3: CASSSGHPNTEAFF; DNA: TGTGCCAGCAGCTCGGGACACCCGAACACTGAAGCTTTCTTT
size: once; V: TRBV4-1; length: 13; D: TRBD1; J: TRBJ2-1; CDR3: CASSPGQGYEQFF; DNA: TGCGCCAGCAGCCCTGGACAGGGGTATGAGCAGTTCTTC
size: NA; V: TRBV18; length: 13; D: NA; J: TRBJ2-3; CDR3: CASSTSGLGTQYF; DNA: TGTGCCAGCTCAACTTCTGGACTCGGTACGCAGTATTTT
size: NA; V: TRBV5-6; length: 14; D: TRBD1; J: TRBJ1-1; CDR3: CASIKQGALTEAFF; DNA: TGTGCCAGCATCAAACAGGGGGCGCTTACTGAAGCTTTCTTT
size: NA; V: TRBV25-1; length: 14; D: NA; J: TRBJ1-1; CDR3: CASSGRHPNTEAFF; DNA: TGTGCCAGCAGTGGTCGACATCCGAACACTGAAGCTTTCTTT
size: NA; V: TRBV6-6; length: 13; D: TRBD1; J: TRBJ1-2; CDR3: CASSSTGTGGYTF; DNA: TGTGCCAGCAGTTCGACAGGGACGGGTGGCTACACCTTC
size: NA; V: TRBV6-5; length: 15; D: NA; J: TRBJ1-6; CDR3: CASSFTHENNSPLHF; DNA: TGTGCCAGCAGTTTTACCCATGAGAATAATTCACCCCTCCACTTT
size: NA; V: TRBV4-3; length: 18; D: NA; J: TRBJ1-3; CDR3: CASSQDGQGRSSGNTIYF; DNA: TGCGCCAGCAGCCAAGACGGTCAGGGGCGAAGCTCTGGAAACACCATATATTTT
size: once; V: TRBV3-1/TRBV3-2; length: 11; D: TRBD2; J: TRBJ2-7; CDR3: CASKGEGEQYF; DNA: TGTGCCTCTAAAGGGGAGGGCGAGCAGTACTTC
size: few; V: TRBV7-2; length: 15; D: TRBD1; J: TRBJ1-5; CDR3: CASSLGGQLNQPQHF; DNA: TGTGCCAGCAGCTTAGGGGGACAGCTCAATCAGCCCCAGCATTTT
size: NA; V: TRBV9; length: 14; D: NA; J: TRBJ2-1; CDR3: CASSADSASGEQFF; DNA: TGTGCCAGCAGTGCGGACAGCGCGAGCGGTGAGCAGTTCTTC
size: NA; V: TRBV7-2; length: 13; D: TRBD2; J: TRBJ2-5; CDR3: CASRPSGMETQYF; DNA: TGTGCCAGCAGGCCTAGCGGTATGGAGACCCAGTACTTC
size: NA; V: TRBV19; length: 15; D: TRBD1; J: TRBJ1-2; CDR3: CASSTGGQGNYGYTF; DNA: TGTGCCAGTAGTACTGGGGGACAGGGGAACTATGGCTACACCTTC
size: NA; V: TRBV7-9; length: 14; D: NA; J: TRBJ1-1; CDR3: CASAIRGVNTEAFF; DNA: TGTGCCAGCGCCATCAGGGGAGTGAACACTGAAGCTTTCTTT
size: NA; V: TRBV5-1; length: 17; D: TRBD1; J: TRBJ2-7; CDR3: CASSLGPFGTATYEQYF; DNA: TGCGCCAGCAGCTTGGGGCCCTTCGGGACAGCGACCTACGAGCAGTACTTC
size: NA; V: TRBV3-1/TRBV3-2; length: 15; D: TRBD1; J: TRBJ1-6; CDR3: CASSHRDRGSSPLHF; DNA: TGTGCCAGCAGCCACCGGGACAGGGGGAGTTCACCCCTCCACTTT
size: NA; V: TRBV3-1/TRBV3-2; length: 15; D: TRBD1; J: TRBJ1-6; CDR3: CASSQTGARGSPLHF; DNA: TGTGCCAGCAGCCAAACAGGGGCTCGGGGTTCACCCCTCCACTTT
size: NA; V: TRBV9; length: 15; D: NA; J: TRBJ1-5; CDR3: CASSVLGEVNQPQHF; DNA: TGTGCCAGCAGCGTACTAGGGGAGGTCAATCAGCCCCAGCATTTT
size: NA; V: TRBV9; length: 13; D: NA; J: TRBJ2-5; CDR3: CASSVSYQETQYF; DNA: TGTGCCAGCAGCGTATCGTACCAAGAGACCCAGTACTTC
size: NA; V: TRBV4-1; length: 15; D: NA; J: TRBJ2-3; CDR3: CASSQRGTSPDTQYF; DNA: TGCGCCAGCAGCCAAAGAGGAACTAGCCCAGATACGCAGTATTTT
size: NA; V: TRBV20-1; length: 16; D: NA; J: TRBJ1-4; CDR3: CSASNRDTVTNEKLFF; DNA: TGCAGTGCTAGTAACCGGGACACCGTAACTAATGAAAAACTGTTTTTT
size: NA; V: TRBV7-9; length: 16; D: NA; J: TRBJ1-1; CDR3: CASRGGNTASNTEAFF; DNA: TGTGCCAGCAGGGGAGGGAATACCGCTTCGAACACTGAAGCTTTCTTT
size: NA; V: TRBV2; length: 16; D: TRBD1; J: TRBJ2-7; CDR3: CASSDLPGQVPYEQYF; DNA: TGTGCCAGCAGTGACCTACCGGGACAGGTCCCCTACGAGCAGTACTTC